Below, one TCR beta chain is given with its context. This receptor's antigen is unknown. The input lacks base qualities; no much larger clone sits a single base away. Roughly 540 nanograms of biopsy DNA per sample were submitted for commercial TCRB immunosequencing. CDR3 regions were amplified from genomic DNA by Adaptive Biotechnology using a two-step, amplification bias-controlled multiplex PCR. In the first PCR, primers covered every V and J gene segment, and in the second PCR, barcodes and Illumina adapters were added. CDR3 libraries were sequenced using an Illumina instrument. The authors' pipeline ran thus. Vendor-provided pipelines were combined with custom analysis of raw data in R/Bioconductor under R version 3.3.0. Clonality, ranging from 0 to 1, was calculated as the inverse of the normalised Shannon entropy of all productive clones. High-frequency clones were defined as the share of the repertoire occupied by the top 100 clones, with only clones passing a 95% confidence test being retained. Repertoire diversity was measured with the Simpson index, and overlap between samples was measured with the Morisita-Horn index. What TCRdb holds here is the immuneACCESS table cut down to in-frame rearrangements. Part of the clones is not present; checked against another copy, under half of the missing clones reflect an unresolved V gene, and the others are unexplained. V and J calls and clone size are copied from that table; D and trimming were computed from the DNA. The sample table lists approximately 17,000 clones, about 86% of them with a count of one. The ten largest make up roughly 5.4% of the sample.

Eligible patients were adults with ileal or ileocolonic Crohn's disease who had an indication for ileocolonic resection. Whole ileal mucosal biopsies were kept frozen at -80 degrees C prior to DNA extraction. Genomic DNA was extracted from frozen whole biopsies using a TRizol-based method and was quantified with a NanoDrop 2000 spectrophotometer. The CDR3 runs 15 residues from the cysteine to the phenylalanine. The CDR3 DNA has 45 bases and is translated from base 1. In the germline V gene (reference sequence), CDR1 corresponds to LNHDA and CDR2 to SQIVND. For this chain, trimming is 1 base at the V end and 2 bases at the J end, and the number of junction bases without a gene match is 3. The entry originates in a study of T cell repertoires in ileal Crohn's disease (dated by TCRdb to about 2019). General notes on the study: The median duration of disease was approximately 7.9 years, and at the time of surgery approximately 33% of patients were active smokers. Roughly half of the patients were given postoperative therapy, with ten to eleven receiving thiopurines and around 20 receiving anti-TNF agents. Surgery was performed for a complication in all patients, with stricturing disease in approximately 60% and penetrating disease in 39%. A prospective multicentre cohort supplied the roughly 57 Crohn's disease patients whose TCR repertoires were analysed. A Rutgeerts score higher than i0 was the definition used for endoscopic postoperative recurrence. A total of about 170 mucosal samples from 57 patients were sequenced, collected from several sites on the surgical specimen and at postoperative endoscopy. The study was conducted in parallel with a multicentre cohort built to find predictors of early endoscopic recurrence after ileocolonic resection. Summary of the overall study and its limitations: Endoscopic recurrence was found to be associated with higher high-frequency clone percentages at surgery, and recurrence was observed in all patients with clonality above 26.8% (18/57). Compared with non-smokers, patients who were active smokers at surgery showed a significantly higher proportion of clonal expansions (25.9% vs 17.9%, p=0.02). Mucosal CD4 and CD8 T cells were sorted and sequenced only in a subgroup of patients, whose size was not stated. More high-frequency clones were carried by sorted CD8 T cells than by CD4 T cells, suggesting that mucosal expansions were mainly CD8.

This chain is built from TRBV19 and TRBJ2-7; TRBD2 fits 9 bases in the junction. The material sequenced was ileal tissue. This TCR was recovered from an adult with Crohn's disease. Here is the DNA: TGTGCCAGTAGTATAGGGGCTAGCGGGGCCTACGAGCAGTACTTC. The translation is CASSIGASGAYEQYF.